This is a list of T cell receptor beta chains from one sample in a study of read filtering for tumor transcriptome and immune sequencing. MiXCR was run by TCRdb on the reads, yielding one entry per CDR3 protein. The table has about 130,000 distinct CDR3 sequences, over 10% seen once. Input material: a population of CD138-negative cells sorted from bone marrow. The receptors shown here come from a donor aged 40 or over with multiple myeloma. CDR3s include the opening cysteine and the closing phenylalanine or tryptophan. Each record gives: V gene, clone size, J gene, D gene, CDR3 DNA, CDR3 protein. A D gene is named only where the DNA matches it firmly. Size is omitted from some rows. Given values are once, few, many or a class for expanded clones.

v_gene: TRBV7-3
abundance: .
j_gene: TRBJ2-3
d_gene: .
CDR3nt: TGTGCCAGCAGCTTAACGATTGGACTCTCAGATACGCAGTATTTT
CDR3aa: CASSLTIGLSDTQYF

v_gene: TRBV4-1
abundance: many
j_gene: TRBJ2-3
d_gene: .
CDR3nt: TGCGCCAGCAGCCAAGAGAAGAGTGGGACTTTCACTTACACAGATACGCAGTATTTT
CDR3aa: CASSQEKSGTFTYTDTQYF

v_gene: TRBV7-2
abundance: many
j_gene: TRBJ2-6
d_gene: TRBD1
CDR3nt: TGTGCCAGCAGCTCGGGACAGGGAAGGGCCTCTGGGGCCAACGTCCTGACTTTC
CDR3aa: CASSSGQGRASGANVLTF

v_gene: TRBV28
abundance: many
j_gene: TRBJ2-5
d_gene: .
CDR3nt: TGTGCCAGCAGTTCGGTGGAGACCCAGTACTTC
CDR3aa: CASSSVETQYF

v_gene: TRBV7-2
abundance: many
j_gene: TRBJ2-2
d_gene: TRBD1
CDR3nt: TGTGCCAGCAGCGCGGACAGGACGAACACCGGGGAGCTGTTTTTT
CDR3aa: CASSADRTNTGELFF

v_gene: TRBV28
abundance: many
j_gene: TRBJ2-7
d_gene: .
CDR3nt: TGTGCCAGCAGTTTAAGGGGTCTCTACGAGCAGTACTTC
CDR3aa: CASSLRGLYEQYF

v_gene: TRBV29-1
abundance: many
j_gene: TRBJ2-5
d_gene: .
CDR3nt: TGCAGCCCAAGCGTGTTGGGGTTTGGGGAGACCCAGTACTTC
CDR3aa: CSPSVLGFGETQYF

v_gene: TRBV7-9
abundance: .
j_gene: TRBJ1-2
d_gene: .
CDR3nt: TGTGCCAGCAGCTTGGGACTGGGATTGCATGGCTACACCTTC
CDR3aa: CASSLGLGLHGYTF

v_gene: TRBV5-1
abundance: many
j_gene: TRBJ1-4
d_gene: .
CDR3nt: TGCGCCAGCAGCTTGGAGGGAACTAATGAAAAACTGTTTTTT
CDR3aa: CASSLEGTNEKLFF

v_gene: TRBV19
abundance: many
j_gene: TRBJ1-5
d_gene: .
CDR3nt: TGTGCCAGTAGTATAATATCCGCTTCGAACAATCAGCCCCAGCATTTT
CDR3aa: CASSIISASNNQPQHF

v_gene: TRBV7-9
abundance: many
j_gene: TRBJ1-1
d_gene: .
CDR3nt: TGTGCCAGCAGCTTATTGAGGGCGGGGAACACTGAAGCTTTCTTT
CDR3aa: CASSLLRAGNTEAFF

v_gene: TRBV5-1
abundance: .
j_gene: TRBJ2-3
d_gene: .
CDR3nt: TGCGCCAGCACAAGCGGAATTAGCACAGATACGCAGTATTTT
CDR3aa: CASTSGISTDTQYF

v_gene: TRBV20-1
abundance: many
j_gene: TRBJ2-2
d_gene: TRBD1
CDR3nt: TGCAGTGCTGACCGGGACAGGAGTACCGGGGAGCTGTTTTTT
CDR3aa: CSADRDRSTGELFF

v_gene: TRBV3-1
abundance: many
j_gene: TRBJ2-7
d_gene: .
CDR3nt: TGTGCCAGCAGCCTAGAACTATCCGGGACCGGCGAGCAGTACTTC
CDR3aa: CASSLELSGTGEQYF

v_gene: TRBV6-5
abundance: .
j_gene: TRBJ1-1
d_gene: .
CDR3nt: TGTGCCAGCAGACTCTATGTTTCGGTGAACACTGAAGCTTCCTTT
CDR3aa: CASRLYVSVNTEASF

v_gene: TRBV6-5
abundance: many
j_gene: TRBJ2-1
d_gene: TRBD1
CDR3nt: TGTGCCAGCAGCCCCGCCGGGACAGGGGCCACCTACAATGAGCAGTTCTTC
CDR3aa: CASSPAGTGATYNEQFF

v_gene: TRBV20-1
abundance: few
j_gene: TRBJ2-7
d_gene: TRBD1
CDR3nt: TGCAGTGCGGCAGAGAAGGGGACAGGGGCCTACGAGCAGTACTTC
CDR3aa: CSAAEKGTGAYEQYF

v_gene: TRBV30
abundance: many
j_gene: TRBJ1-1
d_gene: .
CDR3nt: TGTGCCTGGCAAGGAAACATGAACACTGAAGCTTTCTTT
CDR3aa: CAWQGNMNTEAFF

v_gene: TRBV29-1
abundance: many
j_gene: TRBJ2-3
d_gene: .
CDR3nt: TGCAGCGTTGAAGAAGGGGGGATTCCCACAGATACGCAGTATTTT
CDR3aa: CSVEEGGIPTDTQYF

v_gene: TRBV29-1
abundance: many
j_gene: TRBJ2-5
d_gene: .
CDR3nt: TGCAGCGTCGCTCGGGCGGGACCCCAAGAGACCCAGTACTTC
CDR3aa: CSVARAGPQETQYF

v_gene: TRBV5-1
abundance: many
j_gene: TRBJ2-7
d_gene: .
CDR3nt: TGCGCCAGCAGCCTGACACCCTACGAGCAGTACTTC
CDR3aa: CASSLTPYEQYF

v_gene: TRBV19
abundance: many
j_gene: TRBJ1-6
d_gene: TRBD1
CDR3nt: TGTGCCAGTAGTGCAGGACAGGGGCAATCACCCCTCCACTTT
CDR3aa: CASSAGQGQSPLHF

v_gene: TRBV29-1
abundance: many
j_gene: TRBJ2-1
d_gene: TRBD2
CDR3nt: TGCAGCGCTGAGCGGGATCCCTACAATGAGCAGTTCTTC
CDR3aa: CSAERDPYNEQFF